This record covers a single T cell receptor beta chain. What it recognizes is unknown. The sample originates from a study of cytomegalovirus exposure and HLA in healthy donors. 13 Jbeta primers and 60 Vbeta primers were used for the PCR. The table came from immunoSEQ multiplex PCR; TCRdb's copy has only in-frame clones and leaves some out. The profile covers 120,000 or so clones, with approximately 72% appearing a single time and approximately 30% taken by the ten largest. Overall study results and limits: TCR beta sequences reportedly predicted most subjects' HLA-A and HLA-B alleles accurately. With later analysis, a missense DCLRE1C variant became linked to TCR beta V- and J-gene trimming. When a later analysis compared HLA-associated TCR beta chains with equally common others, the HLA-associated chains turned out to be more clonally expanded and to have lower generation probabilities. Productive rates of about 87% or about 30% were seen for most TCR beta V segments in an earlier analysis.

The V segment lost 4 bases and the J segment 7 bases; nucleotides outside the gene matches: 5. The CDR3 runs to 15 residues. Per the germline V gene, CDR1 is SNHLY and CDR2 is FYNNEI. The origin of this receptor is a man in his sixties in good health and CMV-seropositive. This sequence joins TRBV2 and TRBJ2-3; TRBD2 aligns across 13 bases. Input material: PBMCs. The CDR3 loop reads CASSGTSGGAYTQYF. The CDR3 region has the DNA TGTGCCAGCAGTGGAACTAGCGGGGGGGCCTATACGCAGTATTTT.